The next 15 T cell receptor beta chains were all read from a single sample in a study of blood T cell repertoires in COVID-19. TCRdb's copy holds only in-frame clones and misses some; the assay was immunoSEQ multiplex PCR. The data hold approximately 400,000 clones, with roughly nine tenths observed a single time. Material for sequencing was PBMCs or T cells enriched from blood (not recorded which). The receptor source for this set is a woman aged 40 to 50 who had been exposed to COVID-19.

The J gene is TRBJ2-4, the V gene TRBV29-1; TRBD2 is a possible D gene (6 bases). This CDR3 region has 13 residues. Germline assignment: CDR1 SQVTM and CDR2 ANQGSEA. Trimming took off 4 bases at V and 8 bases at J, with 15 bases between the two ends. CDR3 bases: TGCAGCGTTGTTCCCCGGAGGGAGGACATTCAGTACTTC. It is translated as CSVVPRREDIQYF. Supplemented by reference TRBV29-1 and TRBJ2-4, the full variable domain reads SAVISQKPSRDICQRGTSLTIQCQVDSQVTMMFWYRQQPGQSLTLIATANQGSEATYESGFVIDKFPISRPNLTFSTLTVSNMSPEDSSIYLCSVVPRREDIQYFGAGTRLSVL.

This chain links TRBV6-4 with TRBJ2-3; weak D call: TRBD2 (6 bases). Trimming cost V 3 bases and J 0 bases, with 10 bases left between them. The CDR3 spans 15 residues. From germline, CDR1 is MRHNA and CDR2 SNTAGT. CDR3 protein: CASSEGSGSTDTQYF. The CDR3 nucleotides read TGTGCCAGCAGTGAGGGTAGCGGAAGCACAGATACGCAGTATTTT.

The chain carries TRBV7-9 and TRBJ1-6; no firm D call. CDR3 length: 14 residues. Germline loops: CDR1 SEHNR, CDR2 FQNEAQ (reference sequence). V lost 5 bases and J 5 bases, leaving 10 bases between the germline ends. The CDR3 DNA is TGTGCCAGCAGCATACCAGTGGATAATTCACCCCTCCACTTT. Translating it yields CASSIPVDNSPLHF. Supplemented by reference TRBV7-9 and TRBJ1-6, the full variable domain reads DTGVSQNPRHKITKRGQNVTFRCDPISEHNRLYWYRQTLGQGPEFLTYFQNEAQLEKSRLLSDRFSAERPKGSFSTLEIQRTEQGDSAMYLCASSIPVDNSPLHFGNGTRLTVT.

This rearrangement joins TRBV30 to TRBJ1-5, with D possibly being TRBD1 (6 bases). The germline V and J ends were trimmed by 0 bases and 4 bases, with 10 bases remaining between them. This CDR3 is 14 amino acids long. Per germline, CDR1 GTSNPN and CDR2 SVGIG (reference sequence). The CDR3 DNA sequence: TGTGCCTGGAGTGTGGGGACAATAAATCAGCCCCAGCATTTT. Translated, it gives CAWSVGTINQPQHF.

The chain recombines TRBV19 with TRBJ2-4; maybe TRBD1 (5 bases). The length of the CDR3 is 15 residues. Between the trimmed V and J ends, which lost 3 bases and 0 bases, there was a span of 9 bases. Germline V lookup: CDR1 LNHDA, CDR2 SQIVND (reference sequence). The CDR3 DNA reads TGTGCCAGTAGTATCTCGACAGTAGCCAAAAACATTCAGTACTTC. Its translation: CASSISTVAKNIQYF.

V gene TRBV2 combines with J gene TRBJ1-6; no clear D. The CDR3 length is 13 residues. Trimming removed 6 bases at V and 3 bases at J, with 6 bases between. Per the germline V gene, CDR1 is SNHLY and CDR2 is FYNNEI. The CDR3 protein is CASREDYNSPLHF. CDR3 coding DNA: TGTGCCAGCAGGGAGGACTATAATTCACCCCTCCACTTT. The full variable domain, its missing parts supplied by reference TRBV2 and TRBJ1-6, is EPEVTQTPSHQVTQMGQEVILRCVPISNHLYFYWYRQILGQKVEFLVSFYNNEISEKSEIFDDQFSVERPDGSNFTLKIRSTKLEDSAMYFCASREDYNSPLHFGNGTRLTVT.

The CDR3 DNA reads TGTGCCAGCAGCCGTCTTGACACAACCCCCACAGATACGCAGTATTTT. Translating gives CASSRLDTTPTDTQYF. The chain employs TRBV9 and TRBJ2-3; D gene ambiguous. The CDR3 covers 16 residues. Germline V gives CDR1 SGDLS, CDR2 YYNGEE. V gave up 4 bases and J gave up 2 bases, with 17 bases separating them. Variable domain in full (rest from reference TRBV9 and TRBJ2-3): DSGVTQTPKHLITATGQRVTLRCSPRSGDLSVYWYQQSLDQGLQFLIQYYNGEERAKGNILERFSAQQFPDLHSELNLSSLELGDSALYFCASSRLDTTPTDTQYFGPGTRLTVL.

As for this clone: The same CDR3 arises from other DNA sequences in this sample as well. J is TRBJ1-5 and V is TRBV18; TRBD1 might be the D (6 bases). The germline V and J ends were trimmed by 3 bases and 5 bases, with 8 bases remaining between them. Germline V gene data show CDR1 as KGHSH and CDR2 as LQKENI. The CDR3 length is 13 residues. This CDR3 reads CASSPNRDQPQHF. In DNA, the CDR3 is TGTGCCAGCTCACCGAACAGGGATCAGCCCCAGCATTTT.

The CDR3 bases are TGTGCCAGTTCGCAACGGCAGGCTATCTATGGCTACACCTTC. Its translation is CASSQRQAIYGYTF. This chain connects TRBV19 to TRBJ1-2; D unresolved. CDR1 is LNHDA, CDR2 SQIVND, per germline (reference sequence). The CDR3 is made up of 14 amino acids. Trimming took off 8 bases at V and 4 bases at J, with 17 bases between the two ends.

The genes are TRBV2 and TRBJ1-5, with 9 bases identical to TRBD1. The CDR3 loop spans 15 amino acids. The J segment lost 6 bases and the V segment lost 3 bases, leaving 6 bases of the junction unmatched. Germline V gene sequence: CDR1 SNHLY, CDR2 FYNNEI. The CDR3 nucleotides are TGTGCCAGCAGTGATAGAACAGGGGGCGGTCAGCCCCAGCATTTT. This sequence encodes CASSDRTGGGQPQHF.

CDR3 DNA sequence: TGTGCCAGCAGCCCGATCCGGGACAGGGGTGAGCAGTTCTTC. This gives the protein CASSPIRDRGEQFF. This chain joins TRBV6-2 or TRBV6-3 and TRBJ2-1; 10 bases line up with TRBD1. Germline CDR1 and CDR2: MNHEY and SVGEGT. V lost 6 bases and J lost 9; bases outside the gene matches: 8. The CDR3 is 14 residues long.

This clone was observed a single time. This chain connects TRBV7-2 to TRBJ1-3, with TRBD1 as a possible D gene (6 bases). V gave up 7 bases and J gave up 1 base, with 11 bases separating them. The CDR3 is 14 amino acids. Germline lookup yields CDR1 SGHTA and CDR2 FQGNSA. The CDR3 region has the DNA TGTGCCAGCACTACAGGGAGTTCTGGAAACACCATATATTTT. This translates into CASTTGSSGNTIYF. Supplemented by reference TRBV7-2 and TRBJ1-3, the full variable domain reads GAGVSQSPSNKVTEKGKDVELRCDPISGHTALYWYRQSLGQGLEFLIYFQGNSAPDKSGLPSDRFSAERTGGSVSTLTIQRTQQEDSAVYLCASTTGSSGNTIYFGEGSWLTVV.

The CDR3 DNA is TGTGCCAGTAGTAGGGCGGGAGTAGGAGATACGCAGTATTTT. As protein: CASSRAGVGDTQYF. The chain has TRBV19 and TRBJ2-3; TRBD2 matches at 7 bases. Looked up from germline, CDR1 is LNHDA and CDR2 is SQIVND (reference sequence). V was pared by 4 bases and J by 5 bases, with 6 bases of the junction left unmatched. The CDR3 is made up of 14 amino acids.

The chain recombines TRBV19 with TRBJ2-2; 9 bases match TRBD1. V dropped 7 bases and J dropped 7; count of bases not matched to a gene: 10. Germline-derived CDR1 and CDR2 are LNHDA and SQIVND (reference sequence). This CDR3 contains 15 residues. The CDR3 DNA is TGTGCCAGTATCCAGAAGACAGGGGGTGACGGGGAGCTGTTTTTT. Its protein product is CASIQKTGGDGELFF.

V usage is TRBV6-2 or TRBV6-3 and J usage is TRBJ1-1; a weak D match, TRBD1 (5 bases). The CDR3 runs 16 residues. V was pared by 0 bases and J by 4 bases, with 15 bases between. Germline V lookup: CDR1 MNHEY, CDR2 SVGEGT. CDR3 protein: CASSYSTRRGGTEAFF. CDR3 sequence (DNA): TGTGCCAGCAGTTACTCGACGCGGCGGGGGGGCACTGAAGCTTTCTTT.